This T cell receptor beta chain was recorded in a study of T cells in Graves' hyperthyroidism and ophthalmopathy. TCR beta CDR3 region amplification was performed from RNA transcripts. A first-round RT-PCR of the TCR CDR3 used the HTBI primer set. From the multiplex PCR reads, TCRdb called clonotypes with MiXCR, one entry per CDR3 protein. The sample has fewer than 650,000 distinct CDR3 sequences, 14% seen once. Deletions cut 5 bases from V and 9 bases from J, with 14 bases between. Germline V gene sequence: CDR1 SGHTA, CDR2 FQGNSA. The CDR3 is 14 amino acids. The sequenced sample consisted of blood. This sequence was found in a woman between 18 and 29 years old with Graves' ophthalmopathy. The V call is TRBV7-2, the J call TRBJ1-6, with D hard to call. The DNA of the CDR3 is TGTGCCAGCAGCCGGGCCCGCGACGGTTCACCCCTCCACTTT. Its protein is CASSRARDGSPLHF.